This T cell receptor beta chain derives from a study of Graves' ophthalmopathy and Graves' hyperthyroidism. Study-wide background: Peripheral blood was gathered at first diagnosis, ahead of any treatment whatsoever.

Scientists amplified the TCR beta CDR3 regions from RNA transcripts. Following a first-round RT-PCR that used HTBI primers, a second-round multiplex PCR was carried out. One entry per CDR3 protein results from TCRdb running MiXCR on the multiplex PCR reads. The profile shows about 740,000 distinct CDR3 sequences, approximately 40% of them singletons. The trim removed 5 bases at V and 2 bases at J, leaving 7 bases unmatched. This CDR3 is 15 amino acids long. The germline CDR1 and CDR2 sequences are SGHTA and FQGNSA. The sequence came from an adult man with Graves' ophthalmopathy. J is TRBJ2-5 and V is TRBV7-2; 8 nucleotides align to TRBD1. Sequencing used peripheral blood. CDR3 region: CASSQSDRDQETQYF. The CDR3 region has the DNA TGTGCCAGCAGCCAATCGGACAGGGATCAAGAGACCCAGTACTTC.